What follows are 9 T cell receptor beta chains derived from one specimen sequenced in a study of blood T cell repertoires in COVID-19. The method was immunoSEQ multiplex PCR; TCRdb's version includes in-frame clones alone and lacks a portion of them. The table records more than 130,000 clones, under 85% of them present only once. The sample taken for sequencing was peripheral blood. The receptor set was obtained from a woman of 80 years or more in a cohort sampled during active or convalescent COVID-19.

In its sample, this clone was seen a few times. Other DNA sequences within the sample encode an identical CDR3. The V call is TRBV3-1 (or the pseudogene TRBV3-2), the J call TRBJ2-5; D ambiguous. V was pared by 4 bases and J by 5 bases, with 5 bases between. Germline V gene data show CDR1 as LGHDT and CDR2 as YNNKEL (reference sequence). The length of the CDR3 is 11 residues. For the CDR3, the DNA is TGTGCCAGCAGCCTCTTTGAGACCCAGTACTTC. This sequence encodes CASSLFETQYF.

The chain recombines TRBV7-2 with TRBJ2-7, with D uncertain. The germline CDR1 and CDR2 sequences are SGHTA and FQGNSA. The CDR3 covers 13 residues. The V end was cut by 2 bases, the J end by 0 bases, with 5 bases between. The CDR3 reads CASSLSLSYEQYF. The CDR3 DNA follows: TGTGCCAGCAGCTTAAGCCTCTCCTACGAGCAGTACTTC.

The chain is built from TRBV2 and TRBJ1-6, with D perhaps matching TRBD1 (6 bases). This CDR3 is 14 amino acids long. Germline CDR1 reads SNHLY; CDR2 reads FYNNEI. Trimming removed 6 bases at V and 7 bases at J, with 13 bases between. CDR3 loop: CASSKQGSNSPLHF. For the CDR3, the DNA is TGTGCCAGCAGCAAACAGGGATCAAATTCACCCCTCCACTTT. Looking up the rest from reference TRBV2 and TRBJ1-6 gives the full variable domain: EPEVTQTPSHQVTQMGQEVILRCVPISNHLYFYWYRQILGQKVEFLVSFYNNEISEKSEIFDDQFSVERPDGSNFTLKIRSTKLEDSAMYFCASSKQGSNSPLHFGNGTRLTVT.

The chain links TRBV7-6 to TRBJ2-1; tentative D call: TRBD2 (6 bases). Trimming shortened V by 4 bases and J by 5 bases, and 9 bases separated the two germline ends. Germline loops: CDR1 SGHVS, CDR2 FNYEAQ. CDR3 length equals 13 residues. This chain's CDR3 is CASSSGVDNEQFF. CDR3 DNA: TGTGCCAGCAGCTCGGGGGTCGACAATGAGCAGTTCTTC. Filled out from reference TRBV7-6 and TRBJ2-1, the complete variable domain reads GAGVSQSPRYKVTKRGQDVALRCDPISGHVSLYWYRQALGQGPEFLTYFNYEAQQDKSGLPNDRFSAERPEGSISTLTIQRTEQRDSAMYRCASSSGVDNEQFFGPGTRLTVL.

The chain uses TRBV7-8 and TRBJ2-7; D might be TRBD1 (6 bases). Trimming pared 1 base from V and 5 bases from J, leaving 12 bases between. This CDR3 has 14 residues. CDR1 and CDR2 from the germline V gene are SGHVS and FQNEAQ. CDR3 nucleotides: TGTGCCAGCAGCTTAGACAGGGACATCAACGAGCAGTACTTC. This sequence encodes CASSLDRDINEQYF.

With respect to this clone: This specimen includes other DNA sequences encoding the same CDR3. The chain has TRBV18 and TRBJ1-2; TRBD1 matches at 8 bases. This CDR3 comprises 13 residues. The J segment lost 4 bases and the V segment lost 3 bases, leaving 1 base of the junction unmatched. Germline V gives CDR1 KGHSH, CDR2 LQKENI. The CDR3 DNA reads TGTGCCAGCTCACCCGACAGGGGCTATGGCTACACCTTC. It translates to CASSPDRGYGYTF.

The J gene is TRBJ1-1, the V gene TRBV10-3; TRBD1 is a possible D gene (5 bases). Germline CDR1 and CDR2: ENHRY and SYGVKD. V was pared by 3 bases and J by 4 bases, with 12 bases between. The CDR3 loop spans 14 amino acids. In DNA form, the CDR3 reads TGTGCCATCAGTGACATTGGGGCCGGCACTGAAGCTTTCTTT. Encoded protein: CAISDIGAGTEAFF.

The CDR3 nucleotides are TGTGCCAGCAGCTTATCCAGGGGCCATAACTATGGCTACACCTTC. Encoded protein: CASSLSRGHNYGYTF. V is TRBV7-6 and J is TRBJ1-2, with D maybe TRBD1 (6 bases). V lost 2 bases and J 1 base, leaving 11 bases between the germline ends. The CDR3 consists of 15 residues. Germline assignment: CDR1 SGHVS and CDR2 FNYEAQ. The full variable domain, with the rest looked up from reference TRBV7-6 and TRBJ1-2, is GAGVSQSPRYKVTKRGQDVALRCDPISGHVSLYWYRQALGQGPEFLTYFNYEAQQDKSGLPNDRFSAERPEGSISTLTIQRTEQRDSAMYRCASSLSRGHNYGYTFGSGTRLTVV.

The rearrangement joins TRBV5-1 to TRBJ2-1, with D possibly being TRBD2 (6 bases). The CDR3 is 15 amino acids. CDR1 and CDR2 (germline): SGHRS, YFSETQ. Trimming took off 0 bases at V and 4 bases at J, with 11 bases between the two ends. The CDR3 reads CASSLGGVLYNEQFF. CDR3 nucleotide sequence: TGCGCCAGCAGCTTGGGCGGGGTTTTATACAATGAGCAGTTCTTC.